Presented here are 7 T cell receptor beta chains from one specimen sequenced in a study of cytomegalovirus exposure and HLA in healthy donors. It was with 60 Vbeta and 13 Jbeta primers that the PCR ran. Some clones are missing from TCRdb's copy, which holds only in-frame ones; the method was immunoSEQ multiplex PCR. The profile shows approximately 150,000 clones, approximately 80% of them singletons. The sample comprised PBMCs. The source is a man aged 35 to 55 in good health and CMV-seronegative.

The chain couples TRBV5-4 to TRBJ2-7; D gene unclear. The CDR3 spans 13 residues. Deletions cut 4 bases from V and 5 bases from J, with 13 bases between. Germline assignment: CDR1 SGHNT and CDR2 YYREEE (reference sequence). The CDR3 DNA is TGTGCCAGCAGCCCGAGCAGACGGGACGAGCAGTACTTC. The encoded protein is CASSPSRRDEQYF. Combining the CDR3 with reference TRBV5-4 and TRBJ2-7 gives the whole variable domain ETGVTQSPTHLIKTRGQQVTLRCSSQSGHNTVSWYQQALGQGPQFIFQYYREEENGRGNFPPRFSGLQFPNYSSELNVNALELDDSALYLCASSPSRRDEQYFGPGTRLTVT.

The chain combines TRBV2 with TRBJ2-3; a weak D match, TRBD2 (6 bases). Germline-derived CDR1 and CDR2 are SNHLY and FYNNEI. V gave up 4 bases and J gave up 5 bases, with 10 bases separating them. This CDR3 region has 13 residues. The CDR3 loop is CASSARGIDTQYF. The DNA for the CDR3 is TGTGCCAGCAGTGCCCGGGGGATAGATACGCAGTATTTT.

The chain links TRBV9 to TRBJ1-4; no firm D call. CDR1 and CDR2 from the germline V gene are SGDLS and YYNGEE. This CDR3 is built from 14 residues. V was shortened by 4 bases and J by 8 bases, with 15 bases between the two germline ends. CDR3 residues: CASSPPRGAEKLFF. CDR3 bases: TGTGCCAGCAGCCCCCCCCGGGGTGCGGAAAAACTGTTTTTT.

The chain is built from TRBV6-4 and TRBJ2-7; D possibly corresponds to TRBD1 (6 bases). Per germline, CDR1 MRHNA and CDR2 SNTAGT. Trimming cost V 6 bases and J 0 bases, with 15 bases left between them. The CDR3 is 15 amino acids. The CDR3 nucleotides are TGTGCCAGCAGGCTGATAGACAGGAGCTCCTACGAGCAGTACTTC. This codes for CASRLIDRSSYEQYF.

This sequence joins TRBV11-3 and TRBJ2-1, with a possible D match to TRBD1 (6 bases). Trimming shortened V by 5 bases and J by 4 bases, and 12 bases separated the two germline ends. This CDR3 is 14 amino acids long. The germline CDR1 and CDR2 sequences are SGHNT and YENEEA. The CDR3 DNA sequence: TGTGCCAGCAGCACGGCAGGGGCGTACAATGAGCAGTTCTTC. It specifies CASSTAGAYNEQFF.

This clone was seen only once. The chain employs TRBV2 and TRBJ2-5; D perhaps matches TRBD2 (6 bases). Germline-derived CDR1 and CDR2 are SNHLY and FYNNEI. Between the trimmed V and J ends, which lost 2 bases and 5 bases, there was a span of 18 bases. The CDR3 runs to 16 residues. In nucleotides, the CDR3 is TGTGCCAGCAGTGAAAGATTGGTCCTCGGGGGTGAGACCCAGTACTTC. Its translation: CASSERLVLGGETQYF.

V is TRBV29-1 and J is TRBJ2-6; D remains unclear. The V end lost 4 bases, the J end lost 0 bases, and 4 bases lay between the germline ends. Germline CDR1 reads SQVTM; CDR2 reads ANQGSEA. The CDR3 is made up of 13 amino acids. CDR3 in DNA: TGCAGCGTTGCCGGCTCTGGGGCCAACGTCCTGACTTTC. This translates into CSVAGSGANVLTF.